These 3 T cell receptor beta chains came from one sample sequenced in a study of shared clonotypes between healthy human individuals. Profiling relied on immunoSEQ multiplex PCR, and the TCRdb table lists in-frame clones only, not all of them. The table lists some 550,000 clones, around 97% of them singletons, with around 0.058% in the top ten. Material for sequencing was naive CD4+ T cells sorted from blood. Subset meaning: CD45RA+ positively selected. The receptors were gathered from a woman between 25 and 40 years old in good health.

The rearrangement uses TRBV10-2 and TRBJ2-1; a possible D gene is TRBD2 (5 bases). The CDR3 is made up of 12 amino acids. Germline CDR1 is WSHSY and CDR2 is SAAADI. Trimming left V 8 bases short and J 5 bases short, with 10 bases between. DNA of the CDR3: TGCGCCAGCCGCCGGGGAAACAATGAGCAGTTCTTC. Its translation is CASRRGNNEQFF.

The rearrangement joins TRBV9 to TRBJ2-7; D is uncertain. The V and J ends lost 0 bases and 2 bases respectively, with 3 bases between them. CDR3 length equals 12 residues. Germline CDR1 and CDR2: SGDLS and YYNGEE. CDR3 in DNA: TGTGCCAGCAGCGTAGAGCCCTACGAGCAGTACTTC. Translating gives CASSVEPYEQYF. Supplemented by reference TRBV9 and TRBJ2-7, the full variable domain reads DSGVTQTPKHLITATGQRVTLRCSPRSGDLSVYWYQQSLDQGLQFLIQYYNGEERAKGNILERFSAQQFPDLHSELNLSSLELGDSALYFCASSVEPYEQYFGPGTRLTVT.

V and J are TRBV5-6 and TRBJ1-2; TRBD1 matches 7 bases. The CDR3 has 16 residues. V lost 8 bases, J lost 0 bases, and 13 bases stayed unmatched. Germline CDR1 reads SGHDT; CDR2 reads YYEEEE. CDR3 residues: CASSIKGGQANYGYTF. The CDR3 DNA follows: TGTGCCAGTAGCATCAAGGGTGGACAGGCTAACTATGGCTACACCTTC.